This T cell receptor delta chain is drawn from a study of gamma-delta T cells after stem cell transplantation (dated by TCRdb to the mid-2010s). A word on this clone: Its antigen specificity is not known. Base qualities are not provided; no much larger clone lies one nucleotide away.

Trimming takes 3 bases from V and 0 bases from J, and the germline ends sit 11 bases apart. CDR1 and CDR2 are drawn from the germline V gene: GEAIGNYY, EKD. There are 17 amino acids in the CDR3, from cysteine to phenylalanine inclusive. The CDR3 DNA has 51 bases and is translated from base 1. Library preparation employed RT-PCR. TCRdb shows the sequencer as Illumina MiSeq. In TCRdb, clones were called once more from the public reads by CATT, and rows of identical DNA were later combined. A total of about 540 delta-chain clones appear in this sample, roughly a sixth of them only once. About 49% of the sample comes from the top ten.

The receptor comes from a human donor. It is not recorded whose cells these are; they may come from a transplant donor. In this chain, TRDV2 is recombined with TRDJ3, and the D gene may be TRDD3, 6 bases matching. The specimen was gamma-delta T cells. The base sequence is TGTGCCTGTGACGGGGATCTCCGCTCCTGGGACACCCGACAGATGTTTTTC. The translation is CACDGDLRSWDTRQMFF.